The 21 T cell receptor beta chains listed next were all sequenced from one sample in a study of PD-1 and CTLA-4 blockade in melanoma. Libraries were prepared by immunoSEQ multiplex PCR; TCRdb keeps only in-frame clonotypes and omits some of them. Here the sample spans 28,000 or so clones, approximately 89% being singletons. The sequenced sample was CD8+ T cells from peripheral blood, obtained from a patient given anti-PD-1 treatment. These receptors all come from a human donor with melanoma.

V and J are TRBV29-1 and TRBJ2-3, with D tentatively TRBD2 (6 bases). CDR3 length equals 16 residues. V shed 0 bases and J shed 10 bases, with 23 bases lying between them. Germline assignment: CDR1 SQVTM and CDR2 ANQGSEA. DNA for the CDR3: TGCAGCGTTGAAGATCCCCAGGCGACTGGAGGGTCGGCGCAGTATTTT. Its translation: CSVEDPQATGGSAQYF.

The DNA of the CDR3 is TGCGCCAGCAGCTTATACAGGGGTATGAACACTGAAGCTTTCTTT. It yields the protein CASSLYRGMNTEAFF. The gene calls are TRBV5-1 and TRBJ1-1; 7 bases are a match to TRBD1. The CDR3 length is 15 residues. With V trimmed by 2 bases and J by 0 bases, 4 bases remained unmatched. Germline V CDR1 and CDR2: SGHRS, YFSETQ.

CDR3 sequence: CASSIGVPDYEQYF. The CDR3 bases are TGTGCCAGCAGTATAGGGGTTCCGGACTACGAGCAGTACTTC. This chain links TRBV7-8 with TRBJ2-7; D may be TRBD1 (5 bases). This CDR3 region has 14 residues. CDR1 and CDR2 from the germline V gene are SGHVS and FQNEAQ. V shed 6 bases and J shed 3 bases, with 15 bases lying between them. Full variable domain (missing parts from reference TRBV7-8 and TRBJ2-7): GAGVSQSPRYKVAKRGQDVALRCDPISGHVSLFWYQQALGQGPEFLTYFQNEAQLDKSGLPSDRFFAERPEGSVSTLKIQRTQQEDSAVYLCASSIGVPDYEQYFGPGTRLTVT.

V usage is TRBV5-1 and J usage is TRBJ2-5, with TRBD1 matching over 9 bases. From germline, CDR1 is SGHRS and CDR2 YFSETQ. The CDR3 length is 13 residues. Trimming removed 4 bases from V and 4 bases from J; junction bases left unmatched: 2. CDR3 residues: CASSGTGRETQYF. CDR3 nucleotides: TGCGCCAGCAGCGGGACAGGGAGAGAGACCCAGTACTTC.

This clone was counted a few times. The CDR3: CASSATLTGSEQYF. CDR3 coding DNA: TGCGCCAGCAGCGCTACCCTGACAGGGTCGGAGCAGTACTTC. The chain carries TRBV5-1 and TRBJ2-7; 7 bases line up with TRBD1. The CDR3 is 14 amino acids. V trimming: 4 bases; J trimming: 7 bases; junction bases outside the gene matches: 11. The germline gives CDR1 SGHRS, CDR2 YFSETQ.

This clone turned up a few times. This chain joins TRBV20-1 and TRBJ2-5, with 10 bases fitting TRBD2. Germline V gives CDR1 DFQATT, CDR2 SNEGSKA (reference sequence). After removal of 3 bases from V and 4 bases from J, the junction contained 14 bases not matched to a gene. The CDR3 runs to 17 residues. CDR3 DNA: TGCAGTGCTAGTCCGATAATAGCGGGAGGAGAGGGAGAGACCCAGTACTTC. Its translation: CSASPIIAGGEGETQYF.

The V and J genes are TRBV5-1 and TRBJ2-7, with 10 bases lining up with TRBD2. The CDR3 length is 13 residues. Germline CDR1 and CDR2: SGHRS and YFSETQ. The V gene end was trimmed by 7 bases and the J gene end by 0 bases; junction bases not matched to a gene: 1. CDR3 nucleotide sequence: TGCGCCAGCCGGACTAGCGGCTCCTACGAGCAGTACTTC. Protein product: CASRTSGSYEQYF.

This rearrangement joins TRBV6-5 to TRBJ2-7; 7 bases align to TRBD1. The CDR3 runs to 15 residues. CDR1 is MNHEY, CDR2 SVGAGI, per germline. V shed 4 bases and J 2 bases; nucleotides not matched to a gene: 8. CDR3 region: CASSFTGASPYEQYF. The CDR3 DNA reads TGTGCCAGCAGTTTCACAGGGGCTTCCCCCTACGAGCAGTACTTC.

The gene calls are TRBV18 and TRBJ2-5, with D possibly matching TRBD2 (6 bases). This CDR3 is built from 15 residues. Trimming shortened V by 5 bases and J by 5 bases, and 18 bases separated the two germline ends. Looked up from germline, CDR1 is KGHSH and CDR2 is LQKENI. CDR3: CASSTGSEGGETQYF. CDR3 DNA sequence: TGTGCCAGCTCAACGGGGAGCGAAGGAGGGGAGACCCAGTACTTC.

The chain has TRBV7-2 and TRBJ1-5; the D is unclear. This CDR3 spans 12 amino acids. V lost 6 bases to trimming and J lost 8 bases, with 11 bases between them. CDR1 SGHTA and CDR2 FQGNSA come from the germline V gene. CDR3: CASSFPSKPQHF. Written as DNA, the CDR3 is TGTGCCAGCAGTTTTCCTTCGAAGCCCCAGCATTTT.

The rearrangement uses TRBV27 and TRBJ2-1, with D possibly matching TRBD2 (5 bases). Trimming took off 6 bases at V and 8 bases at J, with 17 bases between the two ends. This CDR3 has 14 amino acids. The germline CDR1 and CDR2 sequences are MNHEY and SMNVEV (reference sequence). The CDR3 DNA sequence: TGTGCCAGCAGCTCGGAGGCCATCGCCGATGAGCAGTTCTTC. It codes for CASSSEAIADEQFF.

V usage is TRBV7-8 and J usage is TRBJ2-3; no definite D call. CDR1 and CDR2 (germline): SGHVS, FQNEAQ. V shed 5 bases and J shed 6 bases, with 12 bases lying between them. The CDR3 is 13 amino acids. The CDR3 nucleotides are TGTGCCAGCAGCGTGCCGCCTTGGGATACGCAGTATTTT. Translated, it gives CASSVPPWDTQYF.

V usage is TRBV4-1 and J usage is TRBJ1-6; D possibly corresponds to TRBD1 (5 bases). The CDR3 runs 19 residues. V lost 2 bases, J lost 4 bases, and 21 bases lay in between. Germline V gene data show CDR1 as MGHRA and CDR2 as YSYEKL. DNA for the CDR3: TGCGCCAGCAGCCAACATCAAGAGACTGTCGGGGGGTATAATTCACCCCTCCACTTT. It codes for CASSQHQETVGGYNSPLHF.

The chain has TRBV30 and TRBJ2-2; no reliable D call. V gave up 2 bases and J gave up 5 bases, with 3 bases separating them. In germline, CDR1 is GTSNPN, CDR2 SVGIG (reference sequence). The CDR3 contains 11 residues. The CDR3 coding sequence is TGTGCCTGGAGTTCAACCGGGGAGCTGTTTTTT. This translates into CAWSSTGELFF.

The chain combines TRBV13 with TRBJ2-7, with a weak D call TRBD2 (5 bases). CDR3 size: 13 residues. Germline-derived CDR1 and CDR2 are PRHDT and FYEKMQ (reference sequence). Trimming cost V 5 bases and J 3 bases, with 11 bases left between them. The CDR3 protein is CASSESGGYEQYF. The CDR3 DNA follows: TGTGCCAGCAGCGAAAGCGGTGGCTACGAGCAGTACTTC.

This chain links TRBV19 with TRBJ2-1; no clear D gene. The CDR3 contains 14 residues. Trimming removed 11 bases from V and 0 bases from J, with 14 bases in between. The germline CDR1 and CDR2 sequences are LNHDA and SQIVND (reference sequence). CDR3 nucleotide sequence: TGTGCCGGGTCCTACTCGAGCTCCTACAATGAGCAGTTCTTC. The encoded protein is CAGSYSSSYNEQFF.

V usage is TRBV14 and J usage is TRBJ2-7; 9 nucleotides agree with TRBD2. Germline V gives CDR1 SGHDN, CDR2 FVKESK. CDR3 length: 15 residues. The junction had 7 bases not matched to a gene; V was cut back by 4 bases and J by 3 bases. CDR3 residues: CASSRSGTSFYEQYF. Here the CDR3 DNA reads TGTGCCAGCAGCCGTTCCGGGACTAGCTTCTACGAGCAGTACTTC.

This chain joins TRBV28 and TRBJ2-7; D is undetermined. The CDR3 runs 13 residues. V shed 3 bases and J shed 6 bases, with 12 bases lying between them. Per the germline V gene, CDR1 is MDHEN and CDR2 is SYDVKM. DNA for the CDR3: TGTGCCAGCAGTTTCGGGCGGACCGGCGAGCAGTACTTC. Translating gives CASSFGRTGEQYF.

The chain has TRBV13 and TRBJ1-6; 7 bases are a match to TRBD1. Germline lookup yields CDR1 PRHDT and CDR2 FYEKMQ (reference sequence). Trimming cost V 4 bases and J 4 bases; bases outside gene matches: 1. The CDR3 has 14 residues. For the CDR3, the DNA is TGTGCCAGCAGCTCACAGGGGTATAATTCACCCCTCCACTTT. Its translation: CASSSQGYNSPLHF.

The V call is TRBV7-3, the J call TRBJ2-1, with D possibly being TRBD1 (6 bases). Germline assignment: CDR1 SGHTA and CDR2 FQGTGA. Trimming shortened V by 5 bases and J by 10 bases, and 21 bases separated the two germline ends. CDR3 size: 15 residues. This CDR3 is CASSTSTGWGPEQFF. As DNA, the CDR3 is TGTGCCAGCAGCACCTCCACGGGATGGGGGCCGGAGCAGTTCTTC. The variable domain in full, completed from reference TRBV7-3 and TRBJ2-1, reads GAGVSQTPSNKVTEKGKYVELRCDPISGHTALYWYRQSLGQGPEFLIYFQGTGAADDSGLPNDRFFAVRPEGSVSTLKIQRTERGDSAVYLCASSTSTGWGPEQFFGPGTRLTVL.

The J gene is TRBJ2-1, the V gene TRBV27, with 8 positions matching TRBD2. Germline lookup yields CDR1 MNHEY and CDR2 SMNVEV (reference sequence). Trimming at V came to 6 bases and at J to 10 bases, leaving 5 bases not matched to a gene. CDR3 length: 12 residues. CDR3 amino acids: CASRVTSGEQFF. CDR3 sequence (DNA): TGTGCCAGCAGGGTAACTAGCGGCGAGCAGTTCTTC.